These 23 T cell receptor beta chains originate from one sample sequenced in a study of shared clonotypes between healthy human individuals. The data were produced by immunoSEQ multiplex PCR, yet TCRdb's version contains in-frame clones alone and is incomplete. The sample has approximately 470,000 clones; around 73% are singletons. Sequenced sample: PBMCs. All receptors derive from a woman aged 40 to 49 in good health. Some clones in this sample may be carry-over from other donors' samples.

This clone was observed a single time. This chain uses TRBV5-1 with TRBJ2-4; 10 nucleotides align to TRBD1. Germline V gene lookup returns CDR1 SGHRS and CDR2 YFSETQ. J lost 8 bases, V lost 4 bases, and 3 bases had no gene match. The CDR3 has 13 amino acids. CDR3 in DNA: TGCGCCAGCAGCCCGGACAGGGGGGACATTCAGTACTTC. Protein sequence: CASSPDRGDIQYF.

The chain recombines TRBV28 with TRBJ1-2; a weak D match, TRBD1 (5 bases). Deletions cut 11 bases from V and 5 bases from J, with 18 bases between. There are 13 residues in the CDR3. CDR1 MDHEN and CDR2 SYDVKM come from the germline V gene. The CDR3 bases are TGTGCCGCCCCCTCAGGGAGGGTGTATGGCTACACCTTC. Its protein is CAAPSGRVYGYTF.

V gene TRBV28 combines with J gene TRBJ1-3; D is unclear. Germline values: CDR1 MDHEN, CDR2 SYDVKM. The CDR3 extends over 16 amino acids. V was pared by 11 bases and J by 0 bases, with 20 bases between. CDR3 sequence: CAGIPSPPVSGNTIYF. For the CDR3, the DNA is TGTGCCGGCATCCCTTCCCCCCCGGTCTCTGGAAACACCATATATTTT.

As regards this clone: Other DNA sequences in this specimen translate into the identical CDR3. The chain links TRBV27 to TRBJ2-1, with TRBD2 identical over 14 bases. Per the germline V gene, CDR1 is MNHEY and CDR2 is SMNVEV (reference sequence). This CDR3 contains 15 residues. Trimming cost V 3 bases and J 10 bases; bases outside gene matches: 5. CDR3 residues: CASSFGTSGSSEQFF. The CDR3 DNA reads TGTGCCAGCAGTTTTGGGACTAGCGGGAGTAGCGAGCAGTTCTTC.

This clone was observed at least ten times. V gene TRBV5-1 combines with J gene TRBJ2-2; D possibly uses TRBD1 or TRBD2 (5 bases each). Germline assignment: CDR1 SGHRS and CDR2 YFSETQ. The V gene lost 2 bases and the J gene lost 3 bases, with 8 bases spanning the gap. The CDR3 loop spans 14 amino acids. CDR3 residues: CASSLGEYTGELFF. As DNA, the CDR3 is TGCGCCAGCAGCTTAGGGGAGTACACCGGGGAGCTGTTTTTT.

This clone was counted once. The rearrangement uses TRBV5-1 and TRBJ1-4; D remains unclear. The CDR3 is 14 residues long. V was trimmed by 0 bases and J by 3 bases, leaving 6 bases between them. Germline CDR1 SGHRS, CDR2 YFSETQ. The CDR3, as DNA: TGCGCCAGCAGCTTGGAGGCTTCTAATGAAAAACTGTTTTTT. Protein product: CASSLEASNEKLFF.

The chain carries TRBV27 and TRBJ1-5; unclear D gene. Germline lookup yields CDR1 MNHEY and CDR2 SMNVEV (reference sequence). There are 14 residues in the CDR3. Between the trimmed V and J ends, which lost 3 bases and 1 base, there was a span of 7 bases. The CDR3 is CASSLAVSNQPQHF. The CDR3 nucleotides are TGTGCCAGCAGTTTGGCGGTGAGCAATCAGCCCCAGCATTTT.

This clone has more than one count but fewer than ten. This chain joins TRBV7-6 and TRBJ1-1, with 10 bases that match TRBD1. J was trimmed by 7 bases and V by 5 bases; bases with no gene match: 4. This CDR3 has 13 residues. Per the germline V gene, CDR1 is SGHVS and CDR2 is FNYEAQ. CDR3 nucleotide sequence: TGTGCCAGCAGCGCGGACAGGGGGAGTGAAGCTTTCTTT. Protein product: CASSADRGSEAFF.

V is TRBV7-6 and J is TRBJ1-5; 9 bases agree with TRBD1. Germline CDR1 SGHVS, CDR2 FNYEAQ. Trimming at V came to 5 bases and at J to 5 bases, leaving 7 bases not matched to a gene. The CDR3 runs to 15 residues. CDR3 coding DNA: TGTGCCAGCAGCCTCGGGACAGGGATTGATCAGCCCCAGCATTTT. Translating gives CASSLGTGIDQPQHF.

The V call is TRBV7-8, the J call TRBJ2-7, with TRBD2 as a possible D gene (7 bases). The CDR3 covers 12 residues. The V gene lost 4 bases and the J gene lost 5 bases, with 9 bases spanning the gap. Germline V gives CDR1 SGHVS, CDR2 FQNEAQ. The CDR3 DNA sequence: TGTGCCAGCAGCTCGGGGGGCGACGAGCAGTACTTC. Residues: CASSSGGDEQYF.

Here the CDR3 reads CASSLGGSGRYEQYF. CDR3 DNA sequence: TGTGCCAGCAGCTTAGGAGGTAGCGGGAGATACGAGCAGTACTTC. The chain couples TRBV7-2 to TRBJ2-7, with 9 bases lining up with TRBD2. Trimming at V came to 1 base and at J to 4 bases, leaving 5 bases not matched to a gene. CDR1 SGHTA and CDR2 FQGNSA come from the germline V gene. The CDR3 contains 15 residues.

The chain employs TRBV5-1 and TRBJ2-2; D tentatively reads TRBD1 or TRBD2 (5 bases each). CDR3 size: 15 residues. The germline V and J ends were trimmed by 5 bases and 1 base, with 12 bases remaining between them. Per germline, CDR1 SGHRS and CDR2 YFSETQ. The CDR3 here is CASSSGTENTGELFF. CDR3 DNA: TGCGCCAGCAGTTCAGGGACGGAGAACACCGGGGAGCTGTTTTTT.

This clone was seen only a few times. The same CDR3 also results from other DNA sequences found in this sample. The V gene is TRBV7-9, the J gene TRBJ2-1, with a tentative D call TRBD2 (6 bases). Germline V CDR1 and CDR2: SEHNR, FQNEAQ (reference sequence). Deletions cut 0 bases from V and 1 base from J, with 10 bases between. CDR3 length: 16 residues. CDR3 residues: CASSLALAGSYNEQFF. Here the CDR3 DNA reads TGTGCCAGCAGCTTAGCGCTTGCGGGGTCCTACAATGAGCAGTTCTTC.

Written as DNA, the CDR3 is TGCGCCAGCACGGACAGCACGAACACCGGGGAGCTGTTTTTT. This gives the protein CASTDSTNTGELFF. The rearrangement uses TRBV5-1 and TRBJ2-2; perhaps TRBD1 as D (6 bases). The CDR3 sequence is 14 residues long. Trimming took 6 bases from V and 0 from J, leaving 9 bases between them. Germline values: CDR1 SGHRS, CDR2 YFSETQ.

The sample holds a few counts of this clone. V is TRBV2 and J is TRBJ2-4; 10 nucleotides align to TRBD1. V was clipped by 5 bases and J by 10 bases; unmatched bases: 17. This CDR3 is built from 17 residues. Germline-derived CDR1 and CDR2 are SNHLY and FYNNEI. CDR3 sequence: CASSTILAGTGVWIQYF. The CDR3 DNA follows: TGTGCCAGCAGTACGATTTTAGCCGGGACAGGGGTGTGGATTCAGTACTTC.

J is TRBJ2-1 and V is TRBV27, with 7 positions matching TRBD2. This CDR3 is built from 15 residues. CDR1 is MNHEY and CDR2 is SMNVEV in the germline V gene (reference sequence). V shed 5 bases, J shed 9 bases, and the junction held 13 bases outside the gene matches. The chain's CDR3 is CASSPYGGKGSEQFF. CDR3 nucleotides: TGTGCCAGCAGTCCCTACGGGGGGAAAGGGAGTGAGCAGTTCTTC.

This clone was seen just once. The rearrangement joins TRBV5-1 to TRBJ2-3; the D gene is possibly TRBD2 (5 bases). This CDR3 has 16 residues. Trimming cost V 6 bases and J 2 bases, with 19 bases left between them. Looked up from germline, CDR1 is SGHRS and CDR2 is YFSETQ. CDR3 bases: TGCGCCAGCACCCTGGGCCTAGCCTCCTCCACAGATACGCAGTATTTT. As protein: CASTLGLASSTDTQYF.

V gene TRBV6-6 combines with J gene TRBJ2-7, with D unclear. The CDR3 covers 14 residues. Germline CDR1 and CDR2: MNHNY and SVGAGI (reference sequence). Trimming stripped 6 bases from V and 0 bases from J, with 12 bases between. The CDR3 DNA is TGTGCCAGCAGGGGCCTGGGTCTCTCCTACGAGCAGTACTTC. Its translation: CASRGLGLSYEQYF.

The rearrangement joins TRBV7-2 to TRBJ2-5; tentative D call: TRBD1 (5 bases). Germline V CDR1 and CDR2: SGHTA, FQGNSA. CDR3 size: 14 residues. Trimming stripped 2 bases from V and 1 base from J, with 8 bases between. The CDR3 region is CASSLRQGQETQYF. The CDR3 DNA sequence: TGTGCCAGCAGCTTAAGGCAGGGCCAAGAGACCCAGTACTTC.

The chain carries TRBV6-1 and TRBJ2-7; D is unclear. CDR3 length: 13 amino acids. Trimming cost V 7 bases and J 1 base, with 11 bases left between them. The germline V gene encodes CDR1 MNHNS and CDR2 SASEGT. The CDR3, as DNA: TGTGCCAGCAAGTATGACGGTTCCTACGAGCAGTACTTC. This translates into CASKYDGSYEQYF.

DNA of the CDR3: TGTGCCAGCAGCTTTAGTAGTTCGGAGCAGTACTTC. Protein: CASSFSSSEQYF. This sequence joins TRBV7-2 and TRBJ2-7; D is undetermined. The CDR3 loop spans 12 amino acids. Germline lookup yields CDR1 SGHTA and CDR2 FQGNSA. Trimming took 3 bases from V and 7 from J, leaving 10 bases between them.

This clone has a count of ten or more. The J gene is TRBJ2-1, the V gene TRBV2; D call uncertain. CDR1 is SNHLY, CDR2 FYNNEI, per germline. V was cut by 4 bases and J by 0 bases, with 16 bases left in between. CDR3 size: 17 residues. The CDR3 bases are TGTGCCAGCAGTGGATTTGAGACACCGAGCTCCTACAATGAGCAGTTCTTC. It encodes CASSGFETPSSYNEQFF.

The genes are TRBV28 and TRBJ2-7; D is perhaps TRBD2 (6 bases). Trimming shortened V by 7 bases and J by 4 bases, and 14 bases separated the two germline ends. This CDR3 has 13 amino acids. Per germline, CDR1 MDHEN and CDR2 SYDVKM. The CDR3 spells CASIQEGSYEQYF. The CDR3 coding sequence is TGTGCCAGCATACAGGAGGGGAGTTACGAGCAGTACTTC.